These 16 T cell receptor beta chains share one sample of origin, sequenced in a study of T cell responses to AZD1222 COVID-19 vaccine (dated by TCRdb to about 2021). The time point tag for this specimen amounts to: baseline before first vaccination. The method behind the library was the immunoSEQ multiplex PCR assay. The clones in this table, taken by TCRdb from immuneACCESS, are in-frame only. Not every clone is retained; where verified, under half of the shortfall comes from an unresolved V gene, and the cause of the rest is unknown. Present in this sample are 100,000 to 150,000 clones, over 70% of which were seen just once. 4.5% to 6% of the sample lies in the top ten. The starting material was peripheral blood, obtained on day 0 of AZD1222 vaccination. Every receptor here comes from an adult in good health.

This chain links TRBV28 with TRBJ2-2; D may match TRBD1 or TRBD2 (5 bases each). Germline CDR1 is MDHEN and CDR2 is SYDVKM. V was shortened by 5 bases and J by 13 bases, with 11 bases between the two germline ends. The CDR3 loop spans 11 amino acids. DNA of the CDR3: TGTGCCAGCAGTCCCCGGGACCTGCTGTTTTTT. It specifies CASSPRDLLFF.

This chain connects TRBV28 to TRBJ1-3; 10 nucleotides agree with TRBD1. The CDR3 totals 15 residues. Germline loops: CDR1 MDHEN, CDR2 SYDVKM. V lost 6 bases to trimming and J lost 4 bases; unmatched junction nucleotides: 6. CDR3 nucleotide sequence: TGTGCCAGCAGCCCCGACAGGGGGCGAGGAAACACCATATATTTT. It encodes CASSPDRGRGNTIYF.

The V and J genes are TRBV5-6 and TRBJ1-2; D is unresolved. Germline V gene data show CDR1 as SGHDT and CDR2 as YYEEEE. Deletions cut 6 bases from V and 4 bases from J, with 13 bases between. This CDR3 has 13 amino acids. CDR3 sequence (DNA): TGTGCCAGCACACGAGAGAGGGCCTATGGCTACACCTTC. Amino acids: CASTRERAYGYTF.

For this clone: This sample also contains other DNA sequences that code for the same CDR3. The chain couples TRBV3-1 (or the pseudogene TRBV3-2) to TRBJ2-7; D might be TRBD2 (6 bases). Trimming removed 3 bases from V and 4 bases from J, with 10 bases in between. The germline V gene encodes CDR1 LGHDT and CDR2 YNNKEL (reference sequence). This CDR3 has 13 residues. The CDR3 sequence: CASSQAGGYEQYF. In DNA form, the CDR3 reads TGTGCCAGCAGCCAGGCCGGAGGGTACGAGCAGTACTTC.

This clone showed up just a few times. The gene calls are TRBV11-2 and TRBJ2-1; D gene uncertain. The CDR3 has 14 amino acids. The V and J ends lost 1 base and 0 bases respectively, with 4 bases between them. Germline values: CDR1 SGHAT, CDR2 FQNNGV. The CDR3 spells CASSLASSYNEQFF. CDR3 sequence (DNA): TGTGCCAGCAGCTTAGCTAGCTCCTACAATGAGCAGTTCTTC. Complete variable domain (other parts from reference TRBV11-2 and TRBJ2-1): EAGVAQSPRYKIIEKRQSVAFWCNPISGHATLYWYQQILGQGPKLLIQFQNNGVVDDSQLPKDRFSAERLKGVDSTLKIQPAKLEDSAVYLCASSLASSYNEQFFGPGTRLTVL.

The chain recombines TRBV30 with TRBJ2-1, with a tentative D call TRBD1 (6 bases). The V end lost 0 bases, the J end lost 7 bases, and 13 bases lay between the germline ends. Germline loops: CDR1 GTSNPN, CDR2 SVGIG (reference sequence). The CDR3 extends over 14 amino acids. CDR3 coding DNA: TGTGCCTGGAGTGTAGGGGGAGTAGGGAATGAGCAGTTCTTC. It translates to CAWSVGGVGNEQFF.

This chain uses TRBV3-1 (or the pseudogene TRBV3-2) with TRBJ2-7; TRBD2 might be the D (6 bases). The CDR3 length is 16 residues. Between the trimmed V and J ends, which lost 3 bases and 3 bases, there was a span of 18 bases. Germline CDR1 and CDR2: LGHDT and YNNKEL (reference sequence). The CDR3 here is CASSHGTVADFYEQYF. The DNA for the CDR3 is TGTGCCAGCAGCCATGGAACCGTAGCGGACTTCTACGAGCAGTACTTC.

The chain employs TRBV7-2 and TRBJ1-5; 9 bases line up with TRBD1. The CDR3 consists of 16 residues. V dropped 4 bases and J dropped 0; count of bases not matched to a gene: 4. Germline CDR1 and CDR2: SGHTA and FQGNSA. Written as DNA, the CDR3 is TGTGCCAGCAGCTCCCAGACAGGGGGTAGCAATCAGCCCCAGCATTTT. Its protein is CASSSQTGGSNQPQHF.

The chain employs TRBV10-2 and TRBJ1-3; D gene unclear. Trimming removed 9 bases at V and 2 bases at J, with 14 bases between. Per the germline V gene, CDR1 is WSHSY and CDR2 is SAAADI. The CDR3 has 14 residues. The CDR3 DNA reads as TGCGCCAGTAGGACTAGCGGCCCTGGAAACACCATATATTTT. Amino acid sequence: CASRTSGPGNTIYF.

The rearrangement joins TRBV11-2 to TRBJ1-5; D gene unclear. The germline V and J ends were trimmed by 3 bases and 3 bases, with 6 bases remaining between them. The germline V gene has CDR1 SGHAT and CDR2 FQNNGV. CDR3 size: 13 residues. In nucleotides, the CDR3 is TGTGCCAGCAGCTTTCAGCCCAATCAGCCCCAGCATTTT. Its protein is CASSFQPNQPQHF.

V and J are TRBV28 and TRBJ2-7, with D perhaps matching TRBD2 (7 bases). Germline V gives CDR1 MDHEN, CDR2 SYDVKM. This CDR3 spans 16 amino acids. The V end lost 4 bases, the J end lost 7 bases, and 23 bases lay between the germline ends. As DNA, the CDR3 is TGTGCCAGCAGTTCCACCGGGGGGCCCCTCCCGTGGGAGCAGTACTTC. Amino acids: CASSSTGGPLPWEQYF.

This chain uses TRBV6-1 with TRBJ1-2; D remains unclear. CDR1 MNHNS and CDR2 SASEGT come from the germline V gene. The CDR3 is 12 residues long. V was trimmed by 2 bases and J by 3 bases, leaving 4 bases between them. The CDR3 here is CASSESYYGYTF. DNA for the CDR3: TGTGCCAGCAGTGAATCTTACTATGGCTACACCTTC.

The rearrangement links TRBV2 to TRBJ2-7, with D possibly matching TRBD1 (6 bases). Trimming removed 6 bases at V and 5 bases at J, with 14 bases between. The CDR3 has 13 residues. CDR1 and CDR2 from the germline V gene are SNHLY and FYNNEI. This chain's CDR3 is CASSRWGPDEQYF. The CDR3 nucleotides read TGTGCCAGCAGCCGTTGGGGGCCCGACGAGCAGTACTTC.

The J gene is TRBJ1-2, the V gene TRBV18; no definite D call. V lost 4 bases and J 8 bases, leaving 14 bases between the germline ends. Germline loops: CDR1 KGHSH, CDR2 LQKENI. The length of the CDR3 is 13 residues. For the CDR3, the DNA is TGTGCCAGCTCACGTCTAGAACGGAGCGGCTACACCTTC. Amino acids: CASSRLERSGYTF. Variable domain in full (rest from reference TRBV18 and TRBJ1-2): NAGVMQNPRHLVRRRGQEARLRCSPMKGHSHVYWYRQLPEEGLKFMVYLQKENIIDESGMPKERFSAEFPKEGPSILRIQQVVRGDSAAYFCASSRLERSGYTFGSGTRLTVV.

The V call is TRBV7-2, the J call TRBJ1-5; TRBD1 matches at 10 bases. The germline CDR1 and CDR2 sequences are SGHTA and FQGNSA. V shed 5 bases and J 0 bases; nucleotides not matched to a gene: 4. The CDR3 is 16 amino acids. CDR3 nucleotides: TGTGCCAGCAGCCACCGGGACAGGGGTAGCAATCAGCCCCAGCATTTT. It yields the protein CASSHRDRGSNQPQHF.

The V gene is TRBV11-2, the J gene TRBJ1-6; tentative D call: TRBD1 (5 bases). CDR3 length: 17 amino acids. V gave up 1 base and J gave up 0 bases, with 10 bases separating them. Germline CDR1 and CDR2: SGHAT and FQNNGV. The CDR3 protein is CASSLATVGSYNSPLHF. CDR3 nucleotides: TGTGCCAGCAGCTTAGCGACAGTCGGCTCCTATAATTCACCCCTCCACTTT.